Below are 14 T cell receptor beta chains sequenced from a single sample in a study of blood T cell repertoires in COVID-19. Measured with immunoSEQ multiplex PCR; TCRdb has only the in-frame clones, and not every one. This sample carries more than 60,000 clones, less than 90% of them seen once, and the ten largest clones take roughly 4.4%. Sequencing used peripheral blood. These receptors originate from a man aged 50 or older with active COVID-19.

The CDR3 here is CASSRVAGGEQYF. In DNA, the CDR3 is TGTGCCAGCAGTCGCGTAGCCGGAGGCGAGCAGTACTTC. V usage is TRBV3-1 (or the pseudogene TRBV3-2) and J usage is TRBJ2-7; TRBD2 is a possible D gene (5 bases). The CDR3 is made up of 13 amino acids. V was pared by 6 bases and J by 6 bases, with 15 bases between. Per the germline V gene, CDR1 is LGHDT and CDR2 is YNNKEL (reference sequence).

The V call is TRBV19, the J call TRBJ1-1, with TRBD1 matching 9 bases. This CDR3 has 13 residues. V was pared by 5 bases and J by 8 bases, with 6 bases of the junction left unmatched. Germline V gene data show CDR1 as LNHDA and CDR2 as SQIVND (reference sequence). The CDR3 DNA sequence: TGTGCCAGTAGTTGGACAGGGGACATCGAAGCTTTCTTT. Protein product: CASSWTGDIEAFF.

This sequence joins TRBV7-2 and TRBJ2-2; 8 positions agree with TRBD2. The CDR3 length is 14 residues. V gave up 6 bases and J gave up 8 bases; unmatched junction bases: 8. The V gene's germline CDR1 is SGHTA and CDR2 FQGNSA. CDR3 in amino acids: CASSFRSGSGELFF. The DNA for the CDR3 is TGTGCCAGCAGTTTTCGGAGCGGGAGTGGGGAGCTGTTTTTT.

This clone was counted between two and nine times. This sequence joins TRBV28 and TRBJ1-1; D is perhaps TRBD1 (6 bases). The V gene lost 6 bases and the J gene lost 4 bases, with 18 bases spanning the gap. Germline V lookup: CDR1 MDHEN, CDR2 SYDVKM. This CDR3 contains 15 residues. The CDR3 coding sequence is TGTGCCAGCAGGGCCATGAGGGGGAGCGGCACTGAAGCTTTCTTT. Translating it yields CASRAMRGSGTEAFF.

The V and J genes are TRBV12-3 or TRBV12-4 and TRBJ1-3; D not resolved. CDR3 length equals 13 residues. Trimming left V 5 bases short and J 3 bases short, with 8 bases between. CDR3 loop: CASSPLIGNTIYF. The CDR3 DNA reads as TGTGCCAGCAGTCCCCTTATTGGAAACACCATATATTTT.

The CDR3 region is CASWDRASFYGYTF. The CDR3 DNA follows: TGTGCCTCGTGGGACAGGGCAAGTTTCTATGGCTACACCTTC. The V call is TRBV28, the J call TRBJ1-2, with 9 bases fitting TRBD1. The V segment lost 11 bases and the J segment 4 bases; nucleotides outside the gene matches: 11. Germline CDR1 reads MDHEN; CDR2 reads SYDVKM. This CDR3 is built from 14 residues.

CDR3 residues: CASSFPQGGNQPQHF. Here the CDR3 DNA reads TGTGCCAGCAGTTTCCCACAGGGGGGCAATCAGCCCCAGCATTTT. V gene TRBV28 combines with J gene TRBJ1-5, with 8 bases identical to TRBD1. The V segment lost 3 bases and the J segment 2 bases; nucleotides outside the gene matches: 3. In germline, CDR1 is MDHEN, CDR2 SYDVKM. The CDR3 is 15 residues long.

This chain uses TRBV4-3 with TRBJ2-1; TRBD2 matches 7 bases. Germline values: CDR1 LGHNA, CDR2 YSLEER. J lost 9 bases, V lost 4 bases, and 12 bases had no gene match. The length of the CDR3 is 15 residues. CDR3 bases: TGCGCCAGCAGCCGAGCACTAGCGAGTTTGGGTGAGCAGTTCTTC. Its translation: CASSRALASLGEQFF.

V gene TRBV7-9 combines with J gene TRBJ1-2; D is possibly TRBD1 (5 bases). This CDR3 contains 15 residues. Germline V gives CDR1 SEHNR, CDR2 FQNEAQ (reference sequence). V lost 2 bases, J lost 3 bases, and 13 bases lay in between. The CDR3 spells CASSLTQGEHYGYTF. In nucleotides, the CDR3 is TGTGCCAGCAGCTTAACTCAGGGCGAACACTATGGCTACACCTTC.

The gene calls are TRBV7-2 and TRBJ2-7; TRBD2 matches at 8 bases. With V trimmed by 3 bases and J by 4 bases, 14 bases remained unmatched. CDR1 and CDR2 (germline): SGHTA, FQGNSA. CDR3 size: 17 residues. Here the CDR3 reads CASSFLIGFGTSYEQYF. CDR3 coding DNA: TGTGCCAGCAGCTTTTTGATTGGTTTCGGGACTAGTTACGAGCAGTACTTC.

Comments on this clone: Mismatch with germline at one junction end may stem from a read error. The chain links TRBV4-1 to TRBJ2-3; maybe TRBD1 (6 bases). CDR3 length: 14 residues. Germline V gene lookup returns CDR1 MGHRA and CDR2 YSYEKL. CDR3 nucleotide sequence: TGCGCCAGCAGCGAAGACAGGAAGCCAGATACGCAGTATTTT. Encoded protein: CASSEDRKPDTQYF.

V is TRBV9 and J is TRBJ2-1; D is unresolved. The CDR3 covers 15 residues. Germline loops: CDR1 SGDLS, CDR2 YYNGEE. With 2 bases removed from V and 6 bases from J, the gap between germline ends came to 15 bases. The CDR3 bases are TGTGCCAGCAGCGTCGCCGGGTTGATGAGCAATGAGCAGTTCTTC. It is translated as CASSVAGLMSNEQFF.

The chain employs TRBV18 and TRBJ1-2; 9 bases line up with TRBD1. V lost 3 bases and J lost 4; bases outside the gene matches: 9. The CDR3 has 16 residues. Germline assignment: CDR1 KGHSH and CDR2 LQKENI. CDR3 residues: CASSPGGTGTSYGYTF. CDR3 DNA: TGTGCCAGCTCACCTGGCGGGACAGGGACCTCCTATGGCTACACCTTC.

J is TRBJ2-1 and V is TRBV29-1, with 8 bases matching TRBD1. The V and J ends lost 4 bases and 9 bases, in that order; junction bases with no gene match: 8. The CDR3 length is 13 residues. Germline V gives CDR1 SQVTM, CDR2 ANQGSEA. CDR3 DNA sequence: TGCAGCGTTGGAGACAGGGGTCGGGGTGAGCAGTTCTTC. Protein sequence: CSVGDRGRGEQFF.